Given below is one T cell receptor (beta chain) in context. Its binding antigen is unknown. No qualities accompany the bases; no much larger clone lies one base away. The immunoSEQ Assay, a bias-controlled multiplex PCR, was used to amplify TCRbeta CDR3 regions from genomic DNA. The authors' analysis ran thus. Within the assay, amplification of reference gene primers was used to estimate how many nucleated cells each sample contained. To quantify the absolute abundance of each unique TCRbeta CDR3 rearrangement, sequence reads were collapsed and filtered. Productive Simpson clonality was computed per sample as the square root of Simpson's diversity index over productive rearrangements. TCRdb limited this immuneACCESS table to in-frame rearrangements with V and J called. A share of clones is missing; checked studies link under half to unresolved V genes, and the rest is unexplained. D and trimming come from the DNA, and the V and J calls and clone size come from that table. The sample table records 52,000 or so clones; approximately 84% of these occur just once. Together, the top ten hold 25% to 30% of the sample.

These data are taken from a study of blood T cell repertoires in COVID-19 (dated by TCRdb to 2019 to 2021). Concerning the study at large: The collaborator samples originated in the United States, Italy and Spain and spanned the acute and convalescent phases of COVID-19. The material from the prospective study consisted of cDNA or gDNA derived from T cells, B-cell-depleted T cells, or PBMCs. Subjects who had been exposed to COVID-19, were actively infected with it, or had recovered from it provided the deeply sampled blood TCRbeta repertoires that made up the dataset. The repertoires were made available in a free public database intended to serve as a resource for research on the immune response to SARS-CoV-2. Samples were obtained from the ongoing ImmuneRACE study (first 160 participants) and from 1,200 or so subjects provided by 6 global collaborators. Sample metadata almost always included a de-identified subject ID, COVID-19 status, age in years and sex. Where available, HLA class I and class II types were taken from metadata supplied by the sample provider and were not determined by assay-based typing.

The germline V gene (reference sequence) specifies GTSNPN as CDR1 and SVGIG as CDR2. Trimming removed 3 bases from V and 11 bases from J; the gene matches leave 10 bases unexplained. The CDR3 goes from the cysteine to the phenylalanine over 13 residues. The read is trimmed to its CDR3 DNA, 39 bases read in frame from base 1. Each collaborating institution followed its own protocols to collect whole blood in K2EDTA tubes. For TCRbeta analysis, collaborators shipped samples as frozen whole blood, isolated PBMCs, or DNA extracted from either of those sample types. Broad study findings and their caveats: The amount of clinical and demographic metadata varied by source and participant and was provided uncurated.

The TCR sequence derives from a human donor in a cohort sampled during active COVID-19. The sample was peripheral blood. The V and J genes are TRBV30 and TRBJ1-1; TRBD1 aligns with 9 central bases. At the DNA level, the sequence is TGTGCCTGGAGGTTGGGGACAGGGTTGCGTGCTTTCTTT. This gives the protein CAWRLGTGLRAFF.